The clone carrying this TCR beta chain was counted many times. Its antigen is currently unknown. A single record per CDR3 protein comes from TCRdb applying MiXCR to the 5' RACE reads. In the table there are around 160,000 distinct CDR3 sequences, 3% to 4% of which are singletons. In every case, the donor was a healthy Caucasian. The sample belongs to a study of identical twins. Regarding the study as a whole: High-abundance cord blood beta clonotypes had fewer insertions; memory repertoires showed none. The study drew conclusions from cross-sectional statistical analysis, not from following the same donors.

There are 16 residues in the CDR3. CDR1 and CDR2 from the germline V gene are LGHNA and YSLEER. Trimming at V came to 3 bases and at J to 4 bases, leaving 3 bases not matched to a gene. The sequence derives from a man aged 18 to 29 in good health. The chain has TRBV4-3 and TRBJ2-3; 14 nucleotides match TRBD2. Sample: memory T cells sorted from blood. CDR3: CASSQGLAGVSDTQYF. The DNA for the CDR3 is TGCGCCAGCAGCCAGGGACTAGCGGGAGTATCAGATACGCAGTATTTT.